This entry lists 27 T cell receptor beta chains sequenced from one sample in a study of T cells in localized non-small cell lung cancer. Generated by immunoSEQ multiplex PCR, the TCRdb table keeps only in-frame clones and is missing some. The data show 31,000 or so clones, about 82% seen once. Here the sequenced sample was peripheral blood, taken before any cancer treatment. Receptors were obtained from a male donor at least 60 years old with stage III squamous cell lung carcinoma.

The chain links TRBV25-1 to TRBJ1-4; no firm D call. Trimming took 2 bases from V and 3 from J, leaving 1 base between them. Germline CDR1 reads MGHDK; CDR2 reads SYGVNS. The CDR3 has 12 amino acids. For the CDR3, the DNA is TGTGCCAGCAGTGAACCTAATGAAAAACTGTTTTTT. Translated: CASSEPNEKLFF. The full variable domain, rest sourced from reference TRBV25-1 and TRBJ1-4, is EADIYQTPRYLVIGTGKKITLECSQTMGHDKMYWYQQDPGMELHLIHYSYGVNSTEKGDLSSESTVSRIRTEHFPLTLESARPSHTSQYLCASSEPNEKLFFGSGTQLSVL.

The V gene is TRBV28, the J gene TRBJ1-1; no firm D call. The CDR3 has 12 residues. Germline V gives CDR1 MDHEN, CDR2 SYDVKM. V was trimmed by 10 bases and J by 2 bases, leaving 11 bases between them. The CDR3 DNA reads as TGTGCCATCCTCAGCGTAAACACTGAAGCTTTCTTT. The encoded protein is CAILSVNTEAFF.

The gene calls are TRBV7-2 and TRBJ1-1; no firm D call. Per germline, CDR1 SGHTA and CDR2 FQGNSA. The CDR3 is made up of 14 amino acids. V gave up 1 base and J gave up 6 bases, with 12 bases separating them. CDR3 amino acids: CASSLGETTSEAFF. The CDR3 DNA is TGTGCCAGCAGCTTAGGAGAGACAACCTCTGAAGCTTTCTTT.

V is TRBV7-8 and J is TRBJ2-1; TRBD2 matches at 9 bases. CDR1 and CDR2 (germline): SGHVS, FQNEAQ. The junction had 10 bases not matched to a gene; V was cut back by 2 bases and J by 8 bases. The CDR3 spans 16 residues. In nucleotides, the CDR3 is TGTGCCAGCAGCTTACTCTCGGCTAGCGGGATCCATGAGCAGTTCTTC. This codes for CASSLLSASGIHEQFF. The complete variable domain, with remaining parts taken from reference TRBV7-8 and TRBJ2-1, reads GAGVSQSPRYKVAKRGQDVALRCDPISGHVSLFWYQQALGQGPEFLTYFQNEAQLDKSGLPSDRFFAERPEGSVSTLKIQRTQQEDSAVYLCASSLLSASGIHEQFFGPGTRLTVL.

V gene TRBV27 combines with J gene TRBJ1-2; D is possibly TRBD1 (5 bases). V lost 0 bases to trimming and J lost 1 base, with 9 bases between them. The CDR3 has 15 residues. In germline, CDR1 is MNHEY, CDR2 SMNVEV (reference sequence). The CDR3 coding sequence is TGTGCCAGCAGTTTATCGAACAGGTTTAACTATGGCTACACCTTC. Translated, it gives CASSLSNRFNYGYTF.

The chain is built from TRBV7-8 and TRBJ2-1; possibly TRBD2 for D (5 bases). CDR3 size: 14 residues. Germline assignment: CDR1 SGHVS and CDR2 FQNEAQ. V gave up 1 base and J gave up 16 bases, with 20 bases separating them. CDR3 residues: CASSLVREGMAPFF. CDR3 coding DNA: TGTGCCAGCAGCTTAGTACGGGAAGGTATGGCCCCATTCTTC.

The chain has TRBV5-1 and TRBJ2-1, with 7 bases that match TRBD2. The CDR3 contains 18 residues. Germline V gene sequence: CDR1 SGHRS, CDR2 YFSETQ. After removal of 5 bases from V and 0 bases from J, the junction contained 14 bases not matched to a gene. This CDR3 reads CASSHGLEPSPSYNEQFF. The CDR3 DNA reads TGCGCCAGCAGTCATGGACTAGAGCCCTCTCCCTCCTACAATGAGCAGTTCTTC.

The chain has TRBV11-1 and TRBJ1-1; D call uncertain. Germline V CDR1 and CDR2: SGHAT, FQDESV (reference sequence). This CDR3 has 15 amino acids. V was clipped by 5 bases and J by 2 bases, with 15 bases between them. CDR3 coding DNA: TGTGCCAGCAGCGCGACTAATACAGTTAACACTGAAGCTTTCTTT. Protein product: CASSATNTVNTEAFF.

This clone was seen more than once but under ten times. The chain employs TRBV7-8 and TRBJ2-1, with 10 bases fitting TRBD1. V trimming: 3 bases; J trimming: 4 bases; junction bases outside the gene matches: 0. This CDR3 spans 14 amino acids. Germline lookup yields CDR1 SGHVS and CDR2 FQNEAQ. CDR3 loop: CASSLDRGYNEQFF. CDR3 sequence (DNA): TGTGCCAGCAGCTTGGACAGGGGGTACAATGAGCAGTTCTTC.

This chain links TRBV5-1 with TRBJ1-1, with D perhaps TRBD1 (6 bases). CDR1 and CDR2 from the germline V gene are SGHRS and YFSETQ. The CDR3 sequence is 13 residues long. V lost 2 bases and J 8 bases, leaving 13 bases between the germline ends. For the CDR3, the DNA is TGCGCCAGCAGCTTCGACAGGACGACGGAAGCTTTCTTT. This codes for CASSFDRTTEAFF.

V gene TRBV4-1 combines with J gene TRBJ1-5; D perhaps matches TRBD1 (6 bases). Trimming cost V 2 bases and J 7 bases, with 15 bases left between them. CDR1 and CDR2 from the germline V gene are MGHRA and YSYEKL. There are 15 residues in the CDR3. CDR3 in DNA: TGCGCCAGCAGCCAAAGTTCGACAGGTCAACAGCCCCAGCATTTT. Encoded protein: CASSQSSTGQQPQHF.

CDR3 nucleotides: TGTGCCAGCAGTGAGGGGGTTACTGAAGCTTTCTTT. Protein product: CASSEGVTEAFF. The rearrangement links TRBV25-1 to TRBJ1-1, with D possibly being TRBD1 (5 bases). The CDR3 extends over 12 amino acids. Trimming removed 3 bases from V and 5 bases from J, with 7 bases in between. Germline CDR1 MGHDK, CDR2 SYGVNS.

The chain joins TRBV6-5 to TRBJ2-7, with 10 positions matching TRBD1. Germline CDR1 and CDR2: MNHEY and SVGAGI. This CDR3 comprises 13 residues. Unmatched junction bases numbered 5, after V lost 6 bases and J lost 6 bases. CDR3 sequence reads: CASSFGTGVEQYF. The CDR3 DNA reads as TGTGCCAGCAGCTTCGGGACAGGGGTCGAGCAGTACTTC.

The CDR3: CASSATIGGGGNTIYF. CDR3 coding DNA: TGTGCCAGCAGCGCTACAATAGGGGGAGGTGGAAACACCATATATTTT. The chain has TRBV9 and TRBJ1-3; D possibly corresponds to TRBD1 (6 bases). Trimming left V 3 bases short and J 3 bases short, with 16 bases between. Germline V gene lookup returns CDR1 SGDLS and CDR2 YYNGEE. There are 16 residues in the CDR3. The complete variable domain, with remaining parts taken from reference TRBV9 and TRBJ1-3, reads DSGVTQTPKHLITATGQRVTLRCSPRSGDLSVYWYQQSLDQGLQFLIQYYNGEERAKGNILERFSAQQFPDLHSELNLSSLELGDSALYFCASSATIGGGGNTIYFGEGSWLTVV.

The V call is TRBV5-6, the J call TRBJ2-2, with 9 positions matching TRBD1. J lost 5 bases, V lost 4 bases, and 12 bases had no gene match. The CDR3 runs to 17 residues. Germline values: CDR1 SGHDT, CDR2 YYEEEE. The CDR3 sequence is CASSLWLGTGRTGELFF. CDR3 bases: TGTGCCAGCAGCCTGTGGCTGGGGACAGGGCGGACCGGGGAGCTGTTTTTT.

The chain is built from TRBV4-1 and TRBJ1-4, with D perhaps matching TRBD1 (5 bases). CDR1 is MGHRA and CDR2 is YSYEKL in the germline V gene. CDR3 length: 13 amino acids. V shed 0 bases and J shed 7 bases, with 6 bases lying between them. In DNA, the CDR3 is TGCGCCAGCAGCCAAGAAGGGACTGAAAAACTGTTTTTT. This encodes CASSQEGTEKLFF.

This chain links TRBV2 with TRBJ1-2; 8 bases line up with TRBD1. Germline V gene data show CDR1 as SNHLY and CDR2 as FYNNEI. Trimming cost V 3 bases and J 6 bases; bases outside gene matches: 6. CDR3 length equals 14 residues. CDR3 coding DNA: TGTGCCAGCAGTGAGAACTCAGGGGGCCATGGCTACACCTTC. This encodes CASSENSGGHGYTF.

The chain is built from TRBV16 and TRBJ2-3; D is unclear. CDR1 KGHSY and CDR2 FQNENV come from the germline V gene. Trimming pared 4 bases from V and 3 bases from J, leaving 5 bases between. The CDR3 contains 12 residues. The CDR3 region is CASSLSTDTQYF. CDR3 DNA sequence: TGTGCCAGCAGCCTTTCAACAGATACGCAGTATTTT.

The gene calls are TRBV5-1 and TRBJ2-1, with 12 bases matching TRBD2. V dropped 3 bases and J dropped 0; count of bases not matched to a gene: 4. CDR1 and CDR2 (germline): SGHRS, YFSETQ. The CDR3 is 17 amino acids. This CDR3 reads CASSSSLAGGSYNEQFF. The CDR3 bases are TGCGCCAGCAGCTCTTCACTAGCGGGAGGCTCCTACAATGAGCAGTTCTTC.

In DNA form, the CDR3 reads TGTGCCAGCAGCTGGGGACAGGAGAGCTCCTACGAGCAGTACTTC. Translation: CASSWGQESSYEQYF. The rearrangement joins TRBV5-4 to TRBJ2-7; 8 bases match TRBD1. The CDR3 sequence is 15 residues long. CDR1 is SGHNT, CDR2 YYREEE, per germline (reference sequence). Trimming took 3 bases from V and 0 from J; bases not matched to a gene: 5. Based on the CDR3 plus reference TRBV5-4 and TRBJ2-7, the full variable domain is ETGVTQSPTHLIKTRGQQVTLRCSSQSGHNTVSWYQQALGQGPQFIFQYYREEENGRGNFPPRFSGLQFPNYSSELNVNALELDDSALYLCASSWGQESSYEQYFGPGTRLTVT.

The chain uses TRBV18 and TRBJ2-5; perhaps D is TRBD1 or TRBD2 (5 bases each). The CDR3 is 15 amino acids. V was clipped by 1 base and J by 4 bases, with 13 bases between them. Germline loops: CDR1 KGHSH, CDR2 LQKENI. The CDR3 spells CASSPLGDRGETQYF. CDR3 nucleotides: TGTGCCAGCTCACCACTGGGGGATCGAGGAGAGACCCAGTACTTC. The full variable domain, with the rest looked up from reference TRBV18 and TRBJ2-5, is NAGVMQNPRHLVRRRGQEARLRCSPMKGHSHVYWYRQLPEEGLKFMVYLQKENIIDESGMPKERFSAEFPKEGPSILRIQQVVRGDSAAYFCASSPLGDRGETQYFGPGTRLLVL.

This clone was seen a single time. V gene TRBV7-9 combines with J gene TRBJ2-3; D might be TRBD1 or TRBD2, each matching 6 bases. CDR3 length: 15 residues. Per the germline V gene, CDR1 is SEHNR and CDR2 is FQNEAQ (reference sequence). V dropped 2 bases and J dropped 3 bases, with 12 bases sitting between them. The CDR3 DNA sequence: TGTGCCAGCAGCTTAAGGGGGGATGTAACAGATACGCAGTATTTT. Residues: CASSLRGDVTDTQYF.

The chain links TRBV19 to TRBJ1-4, with 8 positions matching TRBD1. The CDR3 is made up of 14 amino acids. V gave up 2 bases and J gave up 6 bases; unmatched junction bases: 2. The germline V gene has CDR1 LNHDA and CDR2 SQIVND (reference sequence). Written as DNA, the CDR3 is TGTGCCAGTAGTATACAGGGGGCGTATGAAAAACTGTTTTTT. This gives the protein CASSIQGAYEKLFF.

The chain couples TRBV5-1 to TRBJ2-1, with D maybe TRBD1 (6 bases). Per germline, CDR1 SGHRS and CDR2 YFSETQ. Trimming took 1 base from V and 9 from J, leaving 11 bases between them. CDR3 length: 13 residues. The CDR3 is CASSLIIQGEQFF. In DNA form, the CDR3 reads TGCGCCAGCAGCTTGATAATACAGGGTGAGCAGTTCTTC.

The chain combines TRBV14 with TRBJ1-6, with D unclear. This CDR3 is 17 amino acids long. Germline V gene data show CDR1 as SGHDN and CDR2 as FVKESK. Trimming removed 0 bases at V and 1 base at J, with 10 bases between. In DNA, the CDR3 is TGTGCCAGCAGCCAAGACGGGAAGGGATCCTATAATTCACCCCTCCACTTT. As protein: CASSQDGKGSYNSPLHF.

The chain recombines TRBV5-6 with TRBJ1-2, with D tentatively TRBD1 (6 bases). The CDR3 extends over 16 amino acids. Per the germline V gene, CDR1 is SGHDT and CDR2 is YYEEEE. Deletions cut 5 bases from V and 4 bases from J, with 21 bases between. CDR3 coding DNA: TGTGCCAGCAGGATACAGGGCGACCTGGGCTTCTATGGCTACACCTTC. Protein product: CASRIQGDLGFYGYTF.

The CDR3 DNA reads as TGTGCCAGCAGCTTGCAGGCAGAATTGGGCTATGGCTACACCTTC. Its translation: CASSLQAELGYGYTF. V gene TRBV5-5 combines with J gene TRBJ1-2; D remains ambiguous. CDR1 is SGHKS, CDR2 YYEKEE, per germline (reference sequence). Between the trimmed V and J ends, which lost 1 base and 4 bases, there was a span of 14 bases. The CDR3 spans 15 residues. Drawing the rest from reference TRBV5-5 and TRBJ1-2, the complete variable domain is DAGVTQSPTHLIKTRGQQVTLRCSPISGHKSVSWYQQVLGQGPQFIFQYYEKEERGRGNFPDRFSARQFPNYSSELNVNALLLGDSALYLCASSLQAELGYGYTFGSGTRLTVV.